These 25 T cell receptor beta chains were all obtained from the same sample, sequenced in a study of T cell responses to AZD1222 COVID-19 vaccine (dated by TCRdb to the early 2020s). Libraries were constructed by the immunoSEQ multiplex PCR assay. TCRdb re-hosts the immuneACCESS table, in-frame sequences only. Its copies lack some clones; in the studies checked, an unresolved V gene accounts for under half of them, and the cause for the rest is not known. The sample table records approximately 140,000 clones; 90% to 95% of these occur just once. The leading ten clones occupy more than 1.4% of the sample. The time point label, as the study defines it: baseline before first vaccination. Sequencing was performed on peripheral blood, taken on day 0 of AZD1222 vaccination. Every receptor here comes from an adult in good health.

This clone has just one count. The J gene is TRBJ2-5, the V gene TRBV18; TRBD1 agrees at 11 bases. Germline V CDR1 and CDR2: KGHSH, LQKENI. V trimming: 6 bases; J trimming: 5 bases; junction bases outside the gene matches: 5. The CDR3 has 14 residues. CDR3 nucleotide sequence: TGTGCCAGCTCCAAGGACAGGGGGCACGAGACCCAGTACTTC. Amino acid sequence: CASSKDRGHETQYF.

The chain combines TRBV4-3 with TRBJ2-5, with D perhaps TRBD2 (5 bases). The germline gives CDR1 LGHNA, CDR2 YSLEER. The ends were cut back, 4 bases at V and 2 bases at J, with 17 bases in the middle. CDR3 length equals 16 residues. The CDR3 DNA follows: TGCGCCAGCAGCCTAAACAGCGGCTATATACAAGAGACCCAGTACTTC. Its protein product is CASSLNSGYIQETQYF.

V gene TRBV5-4 combines with J gene TRBJ1-2; TRBD1 is a possible D gene (5 bases). Trimming pared 4 bases from V and 2 bases from J, leaving 12 bases between. The CDR3 totals 14 residues. Germline lookup yields CDR1 SGHNT and CDR2 YYREEE (reference sequence). CDR3 region: CASSTRQSNYGYTF. Written as DNA, the CDR3 is TGTGCCAGCAGCACCCGACAGTCGAACTATGGCTACACCTTC.

The chain carries TRBV7-9 and TRBJ1-6; D perhaps matches TRBD1 (5 bases). Germline loops: CDR1 SEHNR, CDR2 FQNEAQ (reference sequence). The CDR3 is made up of 14 amino acids. Trimming took off 6 bases at V and 8 bases at J, with 14 bases between the two ends. The CDR3 is CASRPGLGDSPLHF. The DNA of the CDR3 is TGTGCCAGCAGACCGGGACTTGGTGATTCACCCCTCCACTTT.

This chain uses TRBV11-2 with TRBJ2-2; D unclear. The CDR3 has 15 residues. Trimming pared 5 bases from V and 2 bases from J, leaving 12 bases between. Germline CDR1 SGHAT, CDR2 FQNNGV. As DNA, the CDR3 is TGTGCCAGCAGCGTGGACGGAAGCAACACCGGGGAGCTGTTTTTT. Amino acid sequence: CASSVDGSNTGELFF.

This chain joins TRBV28 and TRBJ2-1; 8 bases align to TRBD2. Germline loops: CDR1 MDHEN, CDR2 SYDVKM. This CDR3 comprises 16 residues. V lost 9 bases, J lost 7 bases, and 17 bases stayed unmatched. The CDR3 protein is CASFSNGASGFNEQFF. In nucleotides, the CDR3 is TGTGCCAGTTTCTCGAATGGCGCTAGCGGGTTTAATGAGCAGTTCTTC.

The chain employs TRBV11-3 and TRBJ1-1, with D unresolved. The germline V gene encodes CDR1 SGHNT and CDR2 YENEEA. The CDR3 is 13 residues long. V lost 7 bases and J lost 1, with 10 bases in between. The CDR3 sequence: CASKTARNTEAFF. In DNA, the CDR3 is TGTGCCAGCAAAACGGCCCGGAACACTGAAGCTTTCTTT.

Remarks on this clone: A junction end diverges from the germline sequence, so it may reflect a read error. The chain is built from TRBV7-3 and TRBJ2-7; TRBD2 is a possible D gene (6 bases). The germline gives CDR1 SGHTA, CDR2 FQGTGA. The CDR3 runs 14 residues. CDR3 region: CASSLNGGFDEQYF. As DNA, the CDR3 is TGTGCCAGCAGTTTAAACGGGGGTTTCGACGAGCAGTACTTC.

Only one count was recorded for this clone. The chain combines TRBV14 with TRBJ2-1; 8 bases fit TRBD2. V trimming: 5 bases; J trimming: 8 bases; junction bases outside the gene matches: 14. Germline-derived CDR1 and CDR2 are SGHDN and FVKESK. The CDR3 has 16 amino acids. The CDR3 reads CASSKLAGLKRDEQFF. CDR3 coding DNA: TGTGCCAGCAGCAAATTAGCGGGGCTGAAGAGAGATGAGCAGTTCTTC.

This chain joins TRBV12-5 and TRBJ1-5; perhaps TRBD1 as D (5 bases). This CDR3 has 17 amino acids. Germline values: CDR1 LGHNT, CDR2 FRNRAP. Between the trimmed V and J ends, which lost 1 base and 11 bases, there was a span of 24 bases. DNA for the CDR3: TGTGCTAGTGGTTTGGATTACCGAATAGACAGAAGTGGTGCCCAGCATTTT. This codes for CASGLDYRIDRSGAQHF.

J is TRBJ1-1 and V is TRBV5-1; D might be TRBD1 (6 bases). The CDR3 length is 14 residues. In germline, CDR1 is SGHRS, CDR2 YFSETQ. V was cut by 2 bases and J by 1 base, with 9 bases left in between. The CDR3 nucleotides are TGCGCCAGCAGCTTCAGGGGCCAGAACACTGAAGCTTTCTTT. This translates into CASSFRGQNTEAFF.

The genes are TRBV28 and TRBJ1-4; no firm D call. Germline CDR1 is MDHEN and CDR2 is SYDVKM. V was clipped by 4 bases and J by 11 bases, with 14 bases between them. This CDR3 is 13 amino acids long. CDR3 protein: CASSSLPAWKLFF. The CDR3 bases are TGTGCCAGCAGTTCCCTCCCGGCTTGGAAACTGTTTTTT.

J is TRBJ1-2 and V is TRBV19; D is unresolved. Germline V lookup: CDR1 LNHDA, CDR2 SQIVND (reference sequence). This CDR3 contains 14 residues. Between the trimmed V and J ends, which lost 0 bases and 5 bases, there was a span of 10 bases. The CDR3 DNA is TGTGCCAGTAGTATAGACAGGACTTCATATGGCTACACCTTC. Amino acids: CASSIDRTSYGYTF.

J is TRBJ1-4 and V is TRBV5-6; 8 nucleotides agree with TRBD1. The V segment lost 3 bases and the J segment 7 bases; nucleotides outside the gene matches: 11. The CDR3 length is 16 residues. Germline loops: CDR1 SGHDT, CDR2 YYEEEE. In DNA, the CDR3 is TGTGCCAGCAGCTCAGCCTGGCAGGGGGCGATTGAAAAACTGTTTTTT. It encodes CASSSAWQGAIEKLFF.

This chain joins TRBV28 and TRBJ2-7; TRBD2 aligns across 8 bases. J lost 6 bases, V lost 6 bases, and 7 bases had no gene match. The CDR3 extends over 13 amino acids. Germline CDR1 reads MDHEN; CDR2 reads SYDVKM. The CDR3 nucleotides read TGTGCCAGCAGCCTAGCGGGTCTTGCCGAGCAGTACTTC. Translated: CASSLAGLAEQYF. Complete variable domain (other parts from reference TRBV28 and TRBJ2-7): DVKVTQSSRYLVKRTGEKVFLECVQDMDHENMFWYRQDPGLGLRLIYFSYDVKMKEKGDIPEGYSVSREKKERFSLILESASTNQTSMYLCASSLAGLAEQYFGPGTRLTVT.

The chain recombines TRBV5-4 with TRBJ1-2; D may be TRBD1 (6 bases). In germline, CDR1 is SGHNT, CDR2 YYREEE (reference sequence). This CDR3 is built from 14 residues. The V gene lost 5 bases and the J gene lost 8 bases, with 19 bases spanning the gap. The CDR3 bases are TGTGCCAGCAGTTATGATGGGGGCTATGCCGGCTACACCTTC. It is translated as CASSYDGGYAGYTF.

The gene calls are TRBV27 and TRBJ1-1; D is uncertain. V shed 1 base and J shed 8 bases, with 8 bases lying between them. This CDR3 contains 12 residues. From germline, CDR1 is MNHEY and CDR2 SMNVEV (reference sequence). CDR3 DNA: TGTGCCAGCAGTTTATTGAACGGGGAAGCTTTCTTT. This sequence encodes CASSLLNGEAFF.

The CDR3 region is CAWSALPGISPLHF. CDR3 DNA sequence: TGTGCCTGGAGTGCGCTCCCGGGGATTTCACCCCTCCACTTT. The chain couples TRBV30 to TRBJ1-6; D is undetermined. The V end lost 1 base, the J end lost 9 bases, and 13 bases lay between the germline ends. In germline, CDR1 is GTSNPN, CDR2 SVGIG (reference sequence). CDR3 length: 14 residues. Filled out from reference TRBV30 and TRBJ1-6, the complete variable domain reads SQTIHQWPATLVQPVGSPLSLECTVEGTSNPNLYWYRQAAGRGLQLLFYSVGIGQISSEVPQNLSASRPQDRQFILSSKKLLLSDSGFYLCAWSALPGISPLHFGNGTRLTVT.

The V call is TRBV15, the J call TRBJ2-5; D is unclear. CDR1 and CDR2 from the germline V gene are LNHNV and YYDKDF (reference sequence). The length of the CDR3 is 14 residues. V was clipped by 0 bases and J by 5 bases, with 10 bases between them. CDR3 region: CATSRELGVETQYF. DNA for the CDR3: TGTGCCACCAGCAGAGAACTTGGTGTGGAGACCCAGTACTTC.

This clone was seen a handful of times. This chain uses TRBV11-2 with TRBJ2-5, with no clear D. Between the trimmed V and J ends, which lost 2 bases and 5 bases, there was a span of 3 bases. Germline CDR1 and CDR2: SGHAT and FQNNGV. The CDR3 consists of 11 residues. CDR3 sequence: CASSLRETQYF. The DNA for the CDR3 is TGTGCCAGCAGCTTAAGGGAGACCCAGTACTTC.

The rearrangement uses TRBV27 and TRBJ1-2; 11 bases match TRBD1. V shed 5 bases and J 3 bases; nucleotides not matched to a gene: 11. The CDR3 extends over 17 amino acids. Germline V CDR1 and CDR2: MNHEY, SMNVEV (reference sequence). The CDR3 DNA sequence: TGTGCCAGCAGTCCATGGACAGGGGGCAAGGGTGACTATGGCTACACCTTC. This sequence encodes CASSPWTGGKGDYGYTF.

The chain recombines TRBV10-3 with TRBJ1-2; 8 bases match TRBD1. Germline V gene data show CDR1 as ENHRY and CDR2 as SYGVKD. The V segment lost 7 bases and the J segment 6 bases; nucleotides outside the gene matches: 7. The CDR3 has 13 residues. The CDR3 is CAITGGQGNGYTF. The CDR3 DNA sequence: TGTGCCATCACTGGAGGACAGGGCAATGGCTACACCTTC.

The CDR3 spells CASSQWTGANSPLHF. CDR3 nucleotides: TGTGCCAGCAGCCAGTGGACAGGGGCGAATTCACCCCTCCACTTT. V usage is TRBV5-4 and J usage is TRBJ1-6, with 9 bases fitting TRBD1. Germline V gives CDR1 SGHNT, CDR2 YYREEE (reference sequence). V trimming: 4 bases; J trimming: 7 bases; junction bases outside the gene matches: 6. This CDR3 is built from 15 residues.

The chain is built from TRBV28 and TRBJ2-2; D gene ambiguous. The germline V gene encodes CDR1 MDHEN and CDR2 SYDVKM. This CDR3 comprises 15 residues. V was cut by 5 bases and J by 5 bases, with 15 bases left in between. The CDR3 is CASSQWLGSTGELFF. For the CDR3, the DNA is TGTGCCAGCAGTCAGTGGTTGGGGTCTACCGGGGAGCTGTTTTTT. The full variable domain, in which reference TRBV28 and TRBJ2-2 provide the parts outside the CDR3, is DVKVTQSSRYLVKRTGEKVFLECVQDMDHENMFWYRQDPGLGLRLIYFSYDVKMKEKGDIPEGYSVSREKKERFSLILESASTNQTSMYLCASSQWLGSTGELFFGEGSRLTVL.

CDR3 loop: CASSHIGGKGLTDTQYF. CDR3 nucleotide sequence: TGTGCCAGCAGCCACATCGGGGGTAAGGGGCTCACAGATACGCAGTATTTT. The chain is built from TRBV14 and TRBJ2-3; D may be TRBD2 (6 bases). The CDR3 has 17 amino acids. CDR1 is SGHDN and CDR2 is FVKESK in the germline V gene. V lost 3 bases, J lost 2 bases, and 18 bases lay in between. The complete variable domain, with remaining parts taken from reference TRBV14 and TRBJ2-3, reads EAGVTQFPSHSVIEKGQTVTLRCDPISGHDNLYWYRRVMGKEIKFLLHFVKESKQDESGMPNNRFLAERTGGTYSTLKVQPAELEDSGVYFCASSHIGGKGLTDTQYFGPGTRLTVL.